The 24 T cell receptor beta chains presented below share a single source sample, sequenced in a study of blood T cell repertoires in COVID-19. Data came from immunoSEQ multiplex PCR; TCRdb stores just in-frame clones and leaves some out. Here the sample spans approximately 90,000 clones, 80% being singletons. The specimen was peripheral blood. These receptors were taken from an elderly woman with acute or convalescent COVID-19.

The rearrangement joins TRBV30 to TRBJ2-7; 7 nucleotides agree with TRBD2. J was trimmed by 0 bases and V by 5 bases; bases with no gene match: 7. Per germline, CDR1 GTSNPN and CDR2 SVGIG (reference sequence). This CDR3 is 14 amino acids long. CDR3 region: CAWAFGTNSYEQYF. The CDR3, as DNA: TGTGCCTGGGCTTTTGGGACTAACTCCTACGAGCAGTACTTC. The full variable domain, its missing parts supplied by reference TRBV30 and TRBJ2-7, is SQTIHQWPATLVQPVGSPLSLECTVEGTSNPNLYWYRQAAGRGLQLLFYSVGIGQISSEVPQNLSASRPQDRQFILSSKKLLLSDSGFYLCAWAFGTNSYEQYFGPGTRLTVT.

This chain connects TRBV5-8 to TRBJ2-6; D call uncertain. V was cut by 0 bases and J by 3 bases, with 7 bases left in between. CDR1 and CDR2 (germline): SGHTS, YDEGEE. CDR3 length: 15 residues. The CDR3 sequence: CASSLVLSGANVLTF. The CDR3 DNA follows: TGTGCCAGCAGCTTGGTCCTCAGTGGGGCCAACGTCCTGACTTTC.

This chain joins TRBV7-2 and TRBJ2-7, with D possibly TRBD1 on 6 matching bases. There are 12 residues in the CDR3. From germline, CDR1 is SGHTA and CDR2 FQGNSA. Trimming shortened V by 7 bases and J by 2 bases, and 9 bases separated the two germline ends. This chain's CDR3 is CASIDRTYEQYF. The DNA for the CDR3 is TGTGCCAGCATAGACAGGACCTACGAGCAGTACTTC.

The chain links TRBV7-9 to TRBJ2-3; 8 bases align to TRBD2. Losses at the gene ends were 8 bases for V and 5 bases for J; bases not matched to a gene: 12. The CDR3 has 15 amino acids. The germline V gene has CDR1 SEHNR and CDR2 FQNEAQ (reference sequence). The CDR3 DNA is TGTGCCAGCGGACCGCCGGGACTAGGGCGAGATACGCAGTATTTT. Protein sequence: CASGPPGLGRDTQYF.

This rearrangement joins TRBV3-1 (or the pseudogene TRBV3-2) to TRBJ2-2, with TRBD1 identical over 9 bases. The CDR3 runs 16 residues. Germline V CDR1 and CDR2: LGHDT, YNNKEL (reference sequence). V dropped 6 bases and J dropped 4; count of bases not matched to a gene: 9. This CDR3 is CASSFTGGAPTGELFF. The CDR3 DNA reads as TGTGCCAGCAGTTTCACAGGGGGCGCCCCCACCGGGGAGCTGTTTTTT.

The V and J genes are TRBV19 and TRBJ2-7; 7 nucleotides align to TRBD1. The CDR3 is made up of 14 amino acids. Per the germline V gene, CDR1 is LNHDA and CDR2 is SQIVND (reference sequence). The trim removed 3 bases at V and 6 bases at J, leaving 8 bases unmatched. The CDR3 is CASSIQVTGSEQYF. CDR3 bases: TGTGCCAGTAGTATCCAGGTGACAGGGAGCGAGCAGTACTTC.

The chain joins TRBV5-5 to TRBJ1-2, with a tentative D call TRBD1 (6 bases). The CDR3 contains 12 residues. CDR1 SGHKS and CDR2 YYEKEE come from the germline V gene (reference sequence). The V end was cut by 0 bases, the J end by 6 bases, with 6 bases between. The CDR3 DNA follows: TGTGCCAGCAGCTTGGACAGGGATGGCTACACCTTC. Amino acids: CASSLDRDGYTF.

This clone was detected only a few times. The rearrangement uses TRBV6-5 and TRBJ2-1; D is possibly TRBD1 (6 bases). The CDR3 totals 15 residues. With 0 bases removed from V and 8 bases from J, the gap between germline ends came to 14 bases. Germline V lookup: CDR1 MNHEY, CDR2 SVGAGI. CDR3 in amino acids: CASSYSSGGDDEQFF. CDR3 DNA: TGTGCCAGCAGTTACTCTTCTGGGGGCGACGATGAGCAGTTCTTC.

This chain links TRBV10-3 with TRBJ2-5; 7 bases match TRBD2. The junction had 4 bases not matched to a gene; V was cut back by 4 bases and J by 5 bases. This CDR3 has 13 amino acids. CDR1 and CDR2 (germline): ENHRY, SYGVKD. The CDR3 bases are TGTGCCATCAGTGGGTTCGGGGGGGAGACCCAGTACTTC. Translated: CAISGFGGETQYF.

This clone was found a few times. The chain joins TRBV10-3 to TRBJ2-7; D is perhaps TRBD1 (7 bases). The CDR3 covers 14 residues. Trimming took 4 bases from V and 3 from J, leaving 13 bases between them. Germline CDR1 ENHRY, CDR2 SYGVKD. DNA of the CDR3: TGTGCCATCAGTGCGCAGGGGGGTCTCTACGAGCAGTACTTC. It translates to CAISAQGGLYEQYF.

The genes are TRBV2 and TRBJ2-3, with TRBD1 identical over 9 bases. This CDR3 is 16 amino acids long. CDR1 and CDR2 (germline): SNHLY, FYNNEI. V trimming: 6 bases; J trimming: 6 bases; junction bases outside the gene matches: 13. The chain's CDR3 is CASSTGTGRGPDTQYF. CDR3 coding DNA: TGTGCCAGCAGCACCGGGACAGGGCGGGGACCCGATACGCAGTATTTT.

This clone was observed a few times. The rearrangement joins TRBV6-6 to TRBJ1-2; 7 bases fit TRBD1. V gave up 0 bases and J gave up 4 bases; unmatched junction bases: 2. In germline, CDR1 is MNHNY, CDR2 SVGAGI (reference sequence). The CDR3 contains 14 residues. CDR3 sequence: CASSYSPGGYGYTF. CDR3 nucleotides: TGTGCCAGCAGTTACTCACCAGGGGGCTATGGCTACACCTTC.

The J gene is TRBJ1-2, the V gene TRBV6-4, with 8 bases lining up with TRBD1. With V trimmed by 0 bases and J by 7 bases, 1 base remained unmatched. The CDR3 has 13 residues. CDR1 MRHNA and CDR2 SNTAGT come from the germline V gene. CDR3 nucleotides: TGTGCCAGCAGTGACTCTACAGGGGGTGGCTACACCTTC. It is translated as CASSDSTGGGYTF.

V is TRBV27 and J is TRBJ2-3; tentative D call: TRBD1 (5 bases). Looked up from germline, CDR1 is MNHEY and CDR2 is SMNVEV (reference sequence). The CDR3 length is 14 residues. The ends were cut back, 3 bases at V and 0 bases at J, with 7 bases in the middle. This CDR3 reads CASSLGLSTDTQYF. The CDR3 coding sequence is TGTGCCAGCAGTTTGGGGCTGAGCACAGATACGCAGTATTTT.

The chain is built from TRBV7-2 and TRBJ2-7; 14 nucleotides match TRBD2. CDR3 length: 16 residues. Germline V gene lookup returns CDR1 SGHTA and CDR2 FQGNSA. Trimming cost V 1 base and J 8 bases; bases outside gene matches: 7. CDR3: CASSLGGTSGSIQQYF. CDR3 DNA: TGTGCCAGCAGCTTAGGGGGGACTAGCGGGAGCATCCAGCAGTACTTC. Combining the CDR3 with reference TRBV7-2 and TRBJ2-7 gives the whole variable domain GAGVSQSPSNKVTEKGKDVELRCDPISGHTALYWYRQSLGQGLEFLIYFQGNSAPDKSGLPSDRFSAERTGGSVSTLTIQRTQQEDSAVYLCASSLGGTSGSIQQYFGPGTRLTVT.

This chain joins TRBV7-8 and TRBJ2-2, with D perhaps matching TRBD1 (6 bases). CDR1 and CDR2 (germline): SGHVS, FQNEAQ. The CDR3 sequence is 15 residues long. Trimming removed 5 bases from V and 1 base from J, with 11 bases in between. The CDR3 protein is CASSVQGMNTGELFF. Written as DNA, the CDR3 is TGTGCCAGCAGCGTACAGGGTATGAACACCGGGGAGCTGTTTTTT.

In this sample, this clone turned up a few times. The genes are TRBV4-1 and TRBJ1-1; maybe TRBD1 (6 bases). CDR1 and CDR2 (germline): MGHRA, YSYEKL. Trimming removed 2 bases at V and 4 bases at J, with 14 bases between. The CDR3 sequence is 15 residues long. CDR3 DNA sequence: TGCGCCAGCAGCCAATTAGGACAGCCGGGCACTGAAGCTTTCTTT. This gives the protein CASSQLGQPGTEAFF.

In nucleotides, the CDR3 is TGCAGTGCTATGGGAGGCGGCTACACCTTC. Translating gives CSAMGGGYTF. V usage is TRBV20-1 and J usage is TRBJ1-2; D is unclear. The CDR3 contains 10 residues. Germline CDR1 and CDR2: DFQATT and SNEGSKA (reference sequence). V shed 4 bases and J shed 8 bases, with 8 bases lying between them.

The V call is TRBV5-1, the J call TRBJ1-2, with D perhaps TRBD1 (5 bases). Germline V lookup: CDR1 SGHRS, CDR2 YFSETQ. V lost 0 bases to trimming and J lost 7 bases, with 10 bases between them. CDR3 length: 13 amino acids. CDR3 sequence reads: CASSLGGTPGYTF. The CDR3 DNA reads as TGCGCCAGCAGCTTGGGGGGGACTCCTGGCTACACCTTC.

This chain joins TRBV29-1 and TRBJ1-1; D possibly corresponds to TRBD1 (5 bases). The CDR3 has 13 residues. Germline lookup yields CDR1 SQVTM and CDR2 ANQGSEA. Trimming left V 2 bases short and J 1 base short, with 8 bases between. Here the CDR3 reads CSVEPQGNTEAFF. DNA for the CDR3: TGCAGCGTTGAACCTCAGGGGAACACTGAAGCTTTCTTT.

The J gene is TRBJ2-7, the V gene TRBV5-1, with 7 bases that match TRBD1. Trimming removed 0 bases from V and 2 bases from J; junction bases left unmatched: 11. The CDR3 runs 17 residues. Germline V gene sequence: CDR1 SGHRS, CDR2 YFSETQ. CDR3 region: CASSLGYRDSRTYEQYF. CDR3 nucleotide sequence: TGCGCCAGCAGCTTGGGGTACCGGGACAGCCGAACCTACGAGCAGTACTTC.

V and J are TRBV7-9 and TRBJ1-2; D is unresolved. V lost 7 bases and J 4 bases, leaving 16 bases between the germline ends. Germline V gives CDR1 SEHNR, CDR2 FQNEAQ (reference sequence). The CDR3 extends over 14 amino acids. The CDR3 here is CASTKAGRLYGYTF. CDR3 bases: TGTGCCAGCACCAAAGCGGGCAGGCTCTATGGCTACACCTTC.

V is TRBV4-1 and J is TRBJ2-1; 12 positions match TRBD2. Germline trimming cut 0 bases from V and 10 bases from J; bases unmatched to any gene: 4. From germline, CDR1 is MGHRA and CDR2 YSYEKL. This CDR3 contains 15 residues. DNA for the CDR3: TGCGCCAGCAGCCAAGATTTTACTAGCGGGAGGGAGCAGTTCTTC. This encodes CASSQDFTSGREQFF.

The V call is TRBV12-3 or TRBV12-4, the J call TRBJ2-7; 8 bases are shared with TRBD1. V gave up 6 bases and J gave up 2 bases; unmatched junction bases: 3. This CDR3 has 13 residues. Here the CDR3 DNA reads TGTGCCAGCAGGGTGACAGGGGCCTACGAGCAGTACTTC. Its translation: CASRVTGAYEQYF.